This T cell receptor beta chain is drawn from a study of cytomegalovirus exposure and HLA in healthy donors. The study ran its PCR with 60 Vbeta and 13 Jbeta primers. Generated by immunoSEQ multiplex PCR, the TCRdb table keeps only in-frame clones and is missing some. The sample lists 150,000 to 200,000 clones; around 80% were seen once. The CDR3 length is 18 residues. CDR1 is LNHDA, CDR2 SQIVND, per germline (reference sequence). V was cut by 5 bases and J by 0 bases, with 23 bases left in between. This TCR derives from a woman aged 40 to 55 in good health and CMV-seronegative. Sequenced input: PBMCs. The chain joins TRBV19 to TRBJ2-7, with D possibly being TRBD1 (6 bases). As DNA, the CDR3 is TGTGCCAGTAGTGCCGAGGGGACCGGGACATCGAGCTCCTACGAGCAGTACTTC. Amino acids: CASSAEGTGTSSSYEQYF.